Below, 18 T cell receptor beta chains from the same sample are listed, as sequenced in a study of blood T cell repertoires in COVID-19. The assay was immunoSEQ multiplex PCR, and TCRdb's table has in-frame clones only and misses some. The repertoire holds about 200,000 clones, approximately 87% seen once, with 0.7% to 0.85% in the top ten. Sequencing was carried out using peripheral blood. All receptors come from a woman aged 65 to 85 with acute or convalescent COVID-19.

The sample holds one count of this clone. The chain has TRBV19 and TRBJ2-4, with 7 positions matching TRBD2. This CDR3 contains 15 residues. Looked up from germline, CDR1 is LNHDA and CDR2 is SQIVND (reference sequence). Losses at the gene ends were 6 bases for V and 7 bases for J; bases not matched to a gene: 12. CDR3 amino acids: CASRLGGGMVNIQYF. The CDR3 DNA reads as TGTGCCAGTAGGTTAGGCGGGGGAATGGTGAACATTCAGTACTTC. Combining the CDR3 with reference TRBV19 and TRBJ2-4 gives the whole variable domain DGGITQSPKYLFRKEGQNVTLSCEQNLNHDAMYWYRQDPGQGLRLIYYSQIVNDFQKGDIAEGYSVSREKKESFPLTVTSAQKNPTAFYLCASRLGGGMVNIQYFGAGTRLSVL.

In DNA, the CDR3 is TGTGCCAGCGGTAGGGAAACAGAGGGGATAGGGAGGGACACTGAAGCTTTCTTT. This translates into CASGRETEGIGRDTEAFF. This rearrangement joins TRBV7-2 to TRBJ1-1; tentative D call: TRBD1 (5 bases). CDR3 length: 18 residues. The V and J ends lost 8 bases and 3 bases respectively, with 28 bases between them. The germline V gene encodes CDR1 SGHTA and CDR2 FQGNSA.

The J gene is TRBJ1-2, the V gene TRBV18, with no clear D. The CDR3 sequence is 13 residues long. The V gene's germline CDR1 is KGHSH and CDR2 LQKENI. V gave up 10 bases and J gave up 5 bases, with 17 bases separating them. The CDR3 region has the DNA TGTGCCATCTCCCCCCCCGGGGTATATGGCTACACCTTC. This translates into CAISPPGVYGYTF. Filled out from reference TRBV18 and TRBJ1-2, the complete variable domain reads NAGVMQNPRHLVRRRGQEARLRCSPMKGHSHVYWYRQLPEEGLKFMVYLQKENIIDESGMPKERFSAEFPKEGPSILRIQQVVRGDSAAYFCAISPPGVYGYTFGSGTRLTVV.

This chain connects TRBV18 to TRBJ2-7; TRBD2 matches at 10 bases. The germline CDR1 and CDR2 sequences are KGHSH and LQKENI. With 3 bases clipped from V and 3 bases from J, the junction kept 8 bases outside the gene matches. The CDR3 is 16 amino acids. CDR3 amino acids: CASSPPLAGVLYEQYF. The CDR3 DNA reads TGTGCCAGCTCACCTCCCCTAGCGGGAGTCCTCTACGAGCAGTACTTC.

V and J are TRBV7-7 and TRBJ2-3, with D unresolved. CDR1 is SSHAT, CDR2 FNYEAQ, per germline (reference sequence). V gave up 8 bases and J gave up 2 bases, with 11 bases separating them. This CDR3 spans 13 amino acids. The CDR3 protein is CASAPHSTDTQYF. Written as DNA, the CDR3 is TGTGCCAGCGCTCCCCACTCCACAGATACGCAGTATTTT. Drawing the rest from reference TRBV7-7 and TRBJ2-3, the complete variable domain is GAGVSQSPRYKVTKRGQDVTLRCDPISSHATLYWYQQALGQGPEFLTYFNYEAQPDKSGLPSDRFSAERPEGSISTLTIQRTEQRDSAMYRCASAPHSTDTQYFGPGTRLTVL.

This chain joins TRBV12-2 and TRBJ1-1; TRBD1 is the table's D call, not checked against the DNA. TRBV12-2 is a pseudogene. The CDR3 has 16 residues. The CDR3 bases are TGTGCAAGTCGCTTAGAGCGAGACAGGAGGAACACTGAAGCTTTCTTT. Translating it yields CASRLERDRRNTEAFF.

CDR3 region: CSAPFFQPQHF. For the CDR3, the DNA is TGCAGTGCTCCTTTTTTTCAGCCCCAGCATTTT. This chain links TRBV20-1 with TRBJ1-5; unclear D gene. V was shortened by 5 bases and J by 6 bases, with 8 bases between the two germline ends. CDR3 length: 11 amino acids. CDR1 and CDR2 from the germline V gene are DFQATT and SNEGSKA (reference sequence).

V gene TRBV3-1 (or the pseudogene TRBV3-2) combines with J gene TRBJ1-1; D may be TRBD1 (5 bases). Germline CDR1 and CDR2: LGHDT and YNNKEL (reference sequence). V was cut by 6 bases and J by 0 bases, with 11 bases left in between. This CDR3 has 14 amino acids. This chain's CDR3 is CASRPGSMNTEAFF. The CDR3 DNA is TGTGCCAGCAGACCAGGGTCCATGAACACTGAAGCTTTCTTT.

The rearrangement links TRBV28 to TRBJ1-1; D is possibly TRBD1 (6 bases). Deletions cut 9 bases from V and 8 bases from J, with 13 bases between. Per the germline V gene, CDR1 is MDHEN and CDR2 is SYDVKM. The CDR3 totals 11 residues. CDR3 DNA sequence: TGTGCCAGTAGGGGACAAGCGGAAGCTTTCTTT. Translation: CASRGQAEAFF.

A single count supports this clone. This sequence joins TRBV7-6 and TRBJ2-1, with 8 bases lining up with TRBD2. V was pared by 5 bases and J by 5 bases, with 11 bases of the junction left unmatched. Germline V gene sequence: CDR1 SGHVS, CDR2 FNYEAQ. This CDR3 is 16 amino acids long. CDR3 bases: TGTGCCAGCAGCAGTAAAGGCGGGGGGCCGGACAATGAGCAGTTCTTC. Translated, it gives CASSSKGGGPDNEQFF.

The V and J genes are TRBV10-3 and TRBJ1-2; weak D call: TRBD1 (6 bases). Trimming pared 2 bases from V and 6 bases from J, leaving 13 bases between. Germline CDR1 and CDR2: ENHRY and SYGVKD. The length of the CDR3 is 14 residues. The CDR3 DNA reads TGTGCCATCAGTGAGCGGCAGGGGACCGATGGCTACACCTTC. Protein sequence: CAISERQGTDGYTF.

This sequence joins TRBV15 and TRBJ2-7; TRBD1 matches 9 bases. The CDR3 has 14 amino acids. Losses at the gene ends were 3 bases for V and 5 bases for J; bases not matched to a gene: 5. Germline CDR1 and CDR2: LNHNV and YYDKDF (reference sequence). The CDR3 reads CATSRWGDRDEQYF. DNA of the CDR3: TGTGCCACCAGCAGGTGGGGGGACAGGGACGAGCAGTACTTC.

This clone was counted a single time. V and J are TRBV19 and TRBJ2-7, with 10 positions matching TRBD2. The length of the CDR3 is 16 residues. Looked up from germline, CDR1 is LNHDA and CDR2 is SQIVND (reference sequence). The trim removed 3 bases at V and 3 bases at J, leaving 8 bases unmatched. The CDR3, as DNA: TGTGCCAGTAGTATCAGAGCGGGAGGGTCTAGCTACGAGCAGTACTTC. Translation gives CASSIRAGGSSYEQYF. Using reference TRBV19 and TRBJ2-7 for the parts outside the CDR3, the full variable domain is DGGITQSPKYLFRKEGQNVTLSCEQNLNHDAMYWYRQDPGQGLRLIYYSQIVNDFQKGDIAEGYSVSREKKESFPLTVTSAQKNPTAFYLCASSIRAGGSSYEQYFGPGTRLTVT.

This chain joins TRBV7-2 and TRBJ2-1; D is undetermined. Trimming removed 7 bases at V and 0 bases at J, with 10 bases between. Germline V gene sequence: CDR1 SGHTA, CDR2 FQGNSA. The CDR3 contains 14 residues. The CDR3 protein is CASKPSSSYNEQFF. The CDR3 bases are TGTGCCAGCAAACCTTCGAGCTCCTACAATGAGCAGTTCTTC.

This chain uses TRBV7-9 with TRBJ1-2, with a possible D match to TRBD1 (5 bases). There are 14 residues in the CDR3. Per the germline V gene, CDR1 is SEHNR and CDR2 is FQNEAQ (reference sequence). V shed 2 bases and J shed 0 bases, with 7 bases lying between them. CDR3 DNA: TGTGCCAGCAGCTTAACAGGTGCTAACTATGGCTACACCTTC. It translates to CASSLTGANYGYTF.

Here the CDR3 DNA reads TGTGCCAGCTCAGAAGGACAGGGGAACTATGGCTACACCTTC. It is translated as CASSEGQGNYGYTF. This sequence joins TRBV18 and TRBJ1-2, with 9 bases that match TRBD1. CDR1 is KGHSH, CDR2 LQKENI, per germline. The trim removed 5 bases at V and 2 bases at J, leaving 3 bases unmatched. The CDR3 is 14 amino acids.

The genes are TRBV6-1 and TRBJ1-6; maybe TRBD1 (5 bases). CDR1 and CDR2 from the germline V gene are MNHNS and SASEGT. The V end was cut by 2 bases, the J end by 2 bases, with 13 bases between. This CDR3 comprises 17 residues. This CDR3 is CASSERDSRTYNSPLHF. CDR3 in DNA: TGTGCCAGCAGTGAAAGAGACAGTCGGACCTATAATTCACCCCTCCACTTT.

The chain links TRBV28 to TRBJ1-4, with D maybe TRBD1 (5 bases). CDR3 length: 15 amino acids. Trimming left V 7 bases short and J 10 bases short, with 22 bases between. Germline loops: CDR1 MDHEN, CDR2 SYDVKM. This CDR3 is CASTPVREWEGKLFF. Here the CDR3 DNA reads TGTGCCAGCACCCCAGTCAGGGAATGGGAGGGAAAACTGTTTTTT.